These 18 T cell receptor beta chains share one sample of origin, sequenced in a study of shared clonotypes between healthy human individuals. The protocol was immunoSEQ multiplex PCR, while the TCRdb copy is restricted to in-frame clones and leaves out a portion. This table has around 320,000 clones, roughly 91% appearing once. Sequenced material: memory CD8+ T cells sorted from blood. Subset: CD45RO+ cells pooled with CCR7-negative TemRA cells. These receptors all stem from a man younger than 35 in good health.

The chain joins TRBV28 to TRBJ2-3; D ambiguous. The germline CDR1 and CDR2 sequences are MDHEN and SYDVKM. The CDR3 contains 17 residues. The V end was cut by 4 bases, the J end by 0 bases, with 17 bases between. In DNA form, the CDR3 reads TGTGCCAGCAGTTCCCCTTTGGCTTCTTCTAGCACAGATACGCAGTATTTT. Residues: CASSSPLASSSTDTQYF.

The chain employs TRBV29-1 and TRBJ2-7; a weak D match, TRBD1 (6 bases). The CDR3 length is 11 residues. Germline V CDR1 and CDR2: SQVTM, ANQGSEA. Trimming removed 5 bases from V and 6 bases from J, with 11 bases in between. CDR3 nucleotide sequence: TGCAGCGTTCAGTCCAGGGGCGAGCAGTACTTC. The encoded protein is CSVQSRGEQYF.

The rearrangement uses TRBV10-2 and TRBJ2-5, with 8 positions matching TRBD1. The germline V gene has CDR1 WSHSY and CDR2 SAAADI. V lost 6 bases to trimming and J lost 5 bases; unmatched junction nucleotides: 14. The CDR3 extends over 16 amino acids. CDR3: CASSVLRQGPRETQYF. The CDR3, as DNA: TGCGCCAGCAGCGTTTTGAGACAGGGGCCGAGGGAGACCCAGTACTTC.

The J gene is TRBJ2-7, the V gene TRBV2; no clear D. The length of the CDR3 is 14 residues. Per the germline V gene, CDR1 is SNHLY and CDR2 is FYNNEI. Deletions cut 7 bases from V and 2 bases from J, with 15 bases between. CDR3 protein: CASKPGPLTYEQYF. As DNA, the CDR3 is TGTGCCAGCAAACCGGGTCCCTTGACCTACGAGCAGTACTTC.

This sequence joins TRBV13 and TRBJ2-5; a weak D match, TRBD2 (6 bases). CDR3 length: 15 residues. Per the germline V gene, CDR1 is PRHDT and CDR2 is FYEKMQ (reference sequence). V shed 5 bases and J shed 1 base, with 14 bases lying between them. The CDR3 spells CASSNQGLIQETQYF. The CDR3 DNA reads TGTGCCAGCAGCAATCAGGGACTGATCCAAGAGACCCAGTACTTC. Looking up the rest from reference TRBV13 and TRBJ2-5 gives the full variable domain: AAGVIQSPRHLIKEKRETATLKCYPIPRHDTVYWYQQGPGQDPQFLISFYEKMQSDKGSIPDRFSAQQFSDYHSELNMSSLELGDSALYFCASSNQGLIQETQYFGPGTRLLVL.

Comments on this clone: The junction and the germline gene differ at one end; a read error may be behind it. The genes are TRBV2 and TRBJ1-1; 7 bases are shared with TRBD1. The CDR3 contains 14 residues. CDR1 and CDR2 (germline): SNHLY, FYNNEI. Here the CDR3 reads CASREGGADTEAFF. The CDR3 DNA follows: TGTGCCAGCAGAGAAGGGGGCGCGGACACTGAAGCTTTCTTT. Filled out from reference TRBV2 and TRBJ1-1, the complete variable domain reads EPEVTQTPSHQVTQMGQEVILRCVPISNHLYFYWYRQILGQKVEFLVSFYNNEISEKSEIFDDQFSVERPDGSNFTLKIRSTKLEDSAMYFCASREGGADTEAFFGQGTRLTVV.

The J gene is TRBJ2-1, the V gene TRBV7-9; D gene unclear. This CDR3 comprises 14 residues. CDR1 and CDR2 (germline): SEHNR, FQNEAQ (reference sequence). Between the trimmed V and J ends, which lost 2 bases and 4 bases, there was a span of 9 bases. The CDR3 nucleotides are TGTGCCAGCAGCTTACCGACACCTTACAATGAGCAGTTCTTC. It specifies CASSLPTPYNEQFF.

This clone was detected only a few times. CDR3 loop: CASSAGYEDTEAFF. DNA of the CDR3: TGTGCCAGCAGTGCCGGGTACGAGGACACTGAAGCTTTCTTT. The rearrangement links TRBV2 to TRBJ1-1; no clear D gene. V lost 4 bases, J lost 3 bases, and 12 bases lay in between. Germline V lookup: CDR1 SNHLY, CDR2 FYNNEI. This CDR3 is built from 14 residues.

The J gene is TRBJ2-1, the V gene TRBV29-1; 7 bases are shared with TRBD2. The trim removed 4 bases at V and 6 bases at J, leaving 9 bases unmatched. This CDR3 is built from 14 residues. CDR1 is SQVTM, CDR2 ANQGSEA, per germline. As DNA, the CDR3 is TGCAGCGTTGGATCCGCGGGGGTCACCAATGAGCAGTTCTTC. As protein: CSVGSAGVTNEQFF.

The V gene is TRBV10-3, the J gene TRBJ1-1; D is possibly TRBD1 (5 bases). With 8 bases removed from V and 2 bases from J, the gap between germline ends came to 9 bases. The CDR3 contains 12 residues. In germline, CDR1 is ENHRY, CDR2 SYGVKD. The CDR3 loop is CAIRTPNTEAFF. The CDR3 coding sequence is TGTGCCATCCGGACACCTAACACTGAAGCTTTCTTT.

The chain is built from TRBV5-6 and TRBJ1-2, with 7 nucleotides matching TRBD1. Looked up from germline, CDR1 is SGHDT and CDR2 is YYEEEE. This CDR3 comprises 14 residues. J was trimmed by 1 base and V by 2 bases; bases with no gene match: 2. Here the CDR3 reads CASSFGQVNYGYTF. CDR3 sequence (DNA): TGTGCCAGCAGCTTCGGACAGGTTAACTATGGCTACACCTTC. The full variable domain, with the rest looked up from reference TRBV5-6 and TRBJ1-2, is DAGVTQSPTHLIKTRGQQVTLRCSPKSGHDTVSWYQQALGQGPQFIFQYYEEEERQRGNFPDRFSGHQFPNYSSELNVNALLLGDSALYLCASSFGQVNYGYTFGSGTRLTVV.

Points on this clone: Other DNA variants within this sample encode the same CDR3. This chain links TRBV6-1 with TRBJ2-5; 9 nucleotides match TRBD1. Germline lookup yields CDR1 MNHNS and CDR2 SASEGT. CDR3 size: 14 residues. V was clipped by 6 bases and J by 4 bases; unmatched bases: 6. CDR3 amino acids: CASSTGQGRETQYF. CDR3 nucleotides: TGTGCCAGCAGCACCGGACAGGGGCGAGAGACCCAGTACTTC.

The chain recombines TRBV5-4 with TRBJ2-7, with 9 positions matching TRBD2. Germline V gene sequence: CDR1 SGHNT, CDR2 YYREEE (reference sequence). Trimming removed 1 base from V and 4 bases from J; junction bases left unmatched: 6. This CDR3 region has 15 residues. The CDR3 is CASSLRSGGTYEQYF. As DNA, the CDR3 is TGTGCCAGCAGCTTGAGAAGCGGGGGGACTTACGAGCAGTACTTC.

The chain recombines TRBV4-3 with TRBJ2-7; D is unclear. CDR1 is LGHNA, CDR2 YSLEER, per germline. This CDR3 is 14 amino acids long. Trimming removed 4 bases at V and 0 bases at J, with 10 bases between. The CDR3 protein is CASSLRLTSYEQYF. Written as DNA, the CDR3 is TGCGCCAGCAGCCTTAGGCTTACCTCCTACGAGCAGTACTTC.

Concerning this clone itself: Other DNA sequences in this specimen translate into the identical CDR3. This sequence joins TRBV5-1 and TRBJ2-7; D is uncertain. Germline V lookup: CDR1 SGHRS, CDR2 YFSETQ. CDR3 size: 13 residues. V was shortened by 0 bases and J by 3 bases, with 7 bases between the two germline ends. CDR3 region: CASSLALGYEQYF. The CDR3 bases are TGCGCCAGCAGCTTGGCTCTGGGCTACGAGCAGTACTTC.

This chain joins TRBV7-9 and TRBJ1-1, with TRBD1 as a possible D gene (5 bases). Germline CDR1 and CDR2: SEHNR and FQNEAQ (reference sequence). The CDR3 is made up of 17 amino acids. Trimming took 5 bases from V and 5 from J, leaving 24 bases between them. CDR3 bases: TGTGCCAGCAGCCCTAGCCAGGGAGTCTGGAGAATAACTGAAGCTTTCTTT. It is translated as CASSPSQGVWRITEAFF.

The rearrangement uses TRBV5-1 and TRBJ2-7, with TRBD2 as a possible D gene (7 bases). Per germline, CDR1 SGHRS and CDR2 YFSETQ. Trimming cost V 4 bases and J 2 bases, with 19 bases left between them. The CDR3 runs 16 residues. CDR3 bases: TGCGCCAGCAGCCCACGGGGGCTAGCGGCAACCTACGAGCAGTACTTC. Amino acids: CASSPRGLAATYEQYF.

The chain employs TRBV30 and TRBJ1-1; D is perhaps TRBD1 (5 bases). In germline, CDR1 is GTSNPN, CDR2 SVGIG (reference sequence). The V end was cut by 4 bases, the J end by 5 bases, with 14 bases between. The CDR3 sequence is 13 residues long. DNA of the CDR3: TGTGCCTGGACTGATTGGGGCTTTACTGAAGCTTTCTTT. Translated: CAWTDWGFTEAFF.